Following are 4 T cell receptor beta chains from one sample sequenced in a study of blood T cell repertoires in COVID-19. Assay used: immunoSEQ multiplex PCR; TCRdb lists only in-frame clones, some missing. The repertoire includes 99,000 or so clones, 80% to 90% of them detected once, and around 2% sits in the top ten. Sequencing was carried out using peripheral blood. These TCRs come from a man aged 50 to 59 with COVID-19, enrolled during active disease.

This clone has only one observation. The chain links TRBV9 to TRBJ1-5, with D unclear. CDR1 is SGDLS, CDR2 YYNGEE, per germline. The CDR3 has 14 residues. Trimming took 3 bases from V and 0 from J, leaving 7 bases between them. This chain's CDR3 is CASSATVSNQPQHF. In nucleotides, the CDR3 is TGTGCCAGCAGCGCCACAGTTAGCAATCAGCCCCAGCATTTT.

This clone was picked up one time. CDR3 in DNA: TGCAGCGTATACACCCGGACTCTCCAAAAATACAATGAGCAGTTCTTC. It is translated as CSVYTRTLQKYNEQFF. The rearrangement uses TRBV29-1 and TRBJ2-1; D possibly corresponds to TRBD2 (5 bases). Germline CDR1 reads SQVTM; CDR2 reads ANQGSEA. This CDR3 has 16 amino acids. Trimming took 6 bases from V and 4 from J, leaving 22 bases between them.

A remark on this clone: One end of the junction does not line up with germline, which may come from a read error. CDR3 amino acids: CASSLRGTSGDRGETQYF. The CDR3 DNA reads TGTGCTAGCAGCTTACGGGGGACTAGCGGGGACCGGGGAGAGACCCAGTACTTC. The V call is TRBV7-7, the J call TRBJ2-5; 13 positions agree with TRBD2. Germline V gene data show CDR1 as SSHAT and CDR2 as FNYEAQ (reference sequence). The CDR3 runs to 18 residues.

The chain has TRBV27 and TRBJ2-7; 7 bases align to TRBD1. Germline V lookup: CDR1 MNHEY, CDR2 SMNVEV (reference sequence). The CDR3 is made up of 13 amino acids. Trimming removed 3 bases from V and 4 bases from J; junction bases left unmatched: 3. Here the CDR3 DNA reads TGTGCCAGCAGTTTGTCGACAGGGTACGAGCAGTACTTC. Protein sequence: CASSLSTGYEQYF.